Presented here are 19 T cell receptor beta chains from one specimen sequenced in a study of shared T cell receptors in the human thymus. Using immunoSEQ multiplex PCR, the repertoire was profiled, and TCRdb retains in-frame clones only, with some absent. The sample lists hundreds of thousands of clones, around 85% occurring once. These sequences were also reported in another study, on human thymus T cells.

What was sequenced was thymocytes. These receptors were taken from a girl less than two years old with a congenital heart defect.

This clone was counted once. The V call is TRBV5-1, the J call TRBJ1-2; the match to TRBD1 covers 9 bases. Germline V lookup: CDR1 SGHRS, CDR2 YFSETQ. The CDR3 is made up of 18 amino acids. The junction had 14 bases not matched to a gene; V was cut back by 5 bases and J by 0 bases. CDR3 sequence reads: CASRSRQGGTPPNYGYTF. In DNA form, the CDR3 reads TGCGCCAGCAGATCCAGACAGGGGGGGACACCCCCTAACTATGGCTACACCTTC.

The chain links TRBV18 to TRBJ1-2, with 8 bases lining up with TRBD1. From germline, CDR1 is KGHSH and CDR2 LQKENI. After removal of 2 bases from V and 3 bases from J, the junction contained 8 bases not matched to a gene. This CDR3 region has 16 residues. The CDR3 is CASSPMGQARDYGYTF. As DNA, the CDR3 is TGTGCCAGCTCACCAATGGGACAGGCACGGGACTATGGCTACACCTTC.

This clone was observed once. Other DNA sequences in the sample encode the same CDR3. The CDR3 bases are TGTGCCAGCAGTCGGGACAGAGGCTATGGCTACACCTTC. It translates to CASSRDRGYGYTF. The gene calls are TRBV6-5 and TRBJ1-2; 7 bases are shared with TRBD1. With V trimmed by 5 bases and J by 4 bases, 4 bases remained unmatched. This CDR3 contains 13 residues. CDR1 is MNHEY, CDR2 SVGAGI, per germline.

The chain recombines TRBV6-6 with TRBJ1-5; TRBD1 matches 7 bases. Germline CDR1 MNHNY, CDR2 SVGAGI (reference sequence). V trimming: 6 bases; J trimming: 2 bases; junction bases outside the gene matches: 7. The CDR3 contains 15 residues. The CDR3 region is CASRGDSKGNQPQHF. The CDR3, as DNA: TGTGCCAGCAGAGGGGACAGTAAGGGCAATCAGCCCCAGCATTTT.

V is TRBV10-1 and J is TRBJ2-5; TRBD1 agrees at 9 bases. Germline CDR1 WNHNN, CDR2 SYGVQD (reference sequence). V shed 8 bases and J 2 bases; nucleotides not matched to a gene: 3. The CDR3 has 13 amino acids. This CDR3 is CASGGTGQETQYF. The CDR3 region has the DNA TGCGCCAGCGGTGGGACAGGGCAAGAGACCCAGTACTTC.

The CDR3 DNA sequence: TGTGCCAGCAGCTTGAGAGTTGGGACTAGCGGAAATACGCAGTATTTT. It yields the protein CASSLRVGTSGNTQYF. This chain uses TRBV7-6 with TRBJ2-3; the match to TRBD2 covers 11 bases. V shed 3 bases, J shed 7 bases, and the junction held 9 bases outside the gene matches. Germline values: CDR1 SGHVS, CDR2 FNYEAQ. The CDR3 is 16 amino acids.

CDR3 loop: CASSYRDRGGLGLADSSTDTQYF. CDR3 nucleotide sequence: TGTGCCAGCAGTTACCGGGACAGGGGGGGACTCGGACTAGCGGACTCTAGCACAGATACGCAGTATTTT. The chain couples TRBV28 to TRBJ2-3, with D maybe TRBD1 (11 bases). The CDR3 extends over 23 amino acids. V gave up 4 bases and J gave up 0 bases, with 35 bases separating them. From germline, CDR1 is MDHEN and CDR2 SYDVKM.

This clone appeared a few times. The J gene is TRBJ1-1, the V gene TRBV27; the D gene is possibly TRBD1 (5 bases). The germline CDR1 and CDR2 sequences are MNHEY and SMNVEV (reference sequence). The CDR3 has 16 amino acids. Deletions cut 5 bases from V and 0 bases from J, with 16 bases between. The CDR3 reads CASSVVVGGVNTEAFF. DNA for the CDR3: TGTGCCAGCAGTGTTGTGGTGGGGGGAGTGAACACTGAAGCTTTCTTT.

The genes are TRBV27 and TRBJ1-2; 10 bases agree with TRBD1. V was pared by 7 bases and J by 8 bases, with 10 bases of the junction left unmatched. CDR3 size: 14 residues. From germline, CDR1 is MNHEY and CDR2 SMNVEV (reference sequence). CDR3 nucleotides: TGTGCCAGCAAGGCCGGGACAGGGGCCTGGGGCTACACCTTC. This gives the protein CASKAGTGAWGYTF.

The J gene is TRBJ1-1, the V gene TRBV2, with D possibly TRBD1 on 5 matching bases. Germline V lookup: CDR1 SNHLY, CDR2 FYNNEI. The length of the CDR3 is 16 residues. V was clipped by 6 bases and J by 4 bases, with 21 bases between them. CDR3 coding DNA: TGTGCCAGCAGCCTAGTAGGGGATATTAAAGGCACTGAAGCTTTCTTT. This codes for CASSLVGDIKGTEAFF.

V is TRBV28 and J is TRBJ2-7, with D possibly matching TRBD1 (5 bases). Trimming removed 5 bases at V and 4 bases at J, with 15 bases between. This CDR3 has 14 amino acids. CDR1 and CDR2 from the germline V gene are MDHEN and SYDVKM. The CDR3 sequence: CASSLLDSSYEQYF. CDR3 nucleotides: TGTGCCAGCAGTCTACTCGACAGTTCTTACGAGCAGTACTTC.

This clone has more than one count but fewer than ten. Compared with germline, one end of the junction differs, possibly owing to a read error. The CDR3 DNA sequence: TGTGCCAGCAGTGCAGGGTATAATTCACCCCTCCCCTTT. Protein: CASSAGYNSPLPF. The chain combines TRBV6-1 with TRBJ1-6, with D possibly matching TRBD1 (5 bases). The germline gives CDR1 MNHNS, CDR2 SASEGT. CDR3 size: 13 residues.

The chain carries TRBV29-1 and TRBJ1-5, with 10 nucleotides matching TRBD1. Germline V gene sequence: CDR1 SQVTM, CDR2 ANQGSEA. With V trimmed by 5 bases and J by 5 bases, 6 bases remained unmatched. The CDR3 sequence is 14 residues long. CDR3 in amino acids: CSVNSGQGHQPQHF. In nucleotides, the CDR3 is TGCAGCGTTAATTCGGGACAGGGGCATCAGCCCCAGCATTTT. Variable domain in full (rest from reference TRBV29-1 and TRBJ1-5): SAVISQKPSRDICQRGTSLTIQCQVDSQVTMMFWYRQQPGQSLTLIATANQGSEATYESGFVIDKFPISRPNLTFSTLTVSNMSPEDSSIYLCSVNSGQGHQPQHFGDGTRLSIL.

CDR3 sequence reads: CASSESDFEEAFF. CDR3 bases: TGCGCCAGCAGTGAGTCGGACTTTGAGGAAGCTTTCTTT. The chain carries TRBV10-1 and TRBJ1-1; D is ambiguous. The CDR3 spans 13 residues. Germline V gene sequence: CDR1 WNHNN, CDR2 SYGVQD (reference sequence). V gave up 0 bases and J gave up 8 bases, with 10 bases separating them.

The J gene is TRBJ1-1, the V gene TRBV9, with a weak D call TRBD1 (5 bases). Germline assignment: CDR1 SGDLS and CDR2 YYNGEE. There are 15 residues in the CDR3. Trimming stripped 3 bases from V and 3 bases from J, with 15 bases between. CDR3 nucleotide sequence: TGTGCCAGCAGCGCACCAATGGGGGGGGACACTGAAGCTTTCTTT. Its translation is CASSAPMGGDTEAFF.

The chain carries TRBV5-1 and TRBJ2-5; 8 bases are a match to TRBD1. Germline V CDR1 and CDR2: SGHRS, YFSETQ. This CDR3 contains 15 residues. V was clipped by 4 bases and J by 0 bases; unmatched bases: 5. The CDR3: CASSRTGKYQETQYF. The CDR3 nucleotides are TGCGCCAGCAGCCGGACAGGGAAGTACCAAGAGACCCAGTACTTC.

This clone was counted once. The rearrangement uses TRBV5-1 and TRBJ1-5, with a weak D call TRBD1 (5 bases). CDR3 length: 14 amino acids. The V and J ends lost 6 bases and 5 bases respectively, with 15 bases between them. Germline V lookup: CDR1 SGHRS, CDR2 YFSETQ. DNA of the CDR3: TGCGCCAGCAAGCGGACCCCGGGGGATCAGCCCCAGCATTTT. Amino acids: CASKRTPGDQPQHF.

V is TRBV10-2 and J is TRBJ1-3; a weak D match, TRBD1 (5 bases). This CDR3 has 13 amino acids. Trimming removed 8 bases at V and 2 bases at J, with 10 bases between. Germline V CDR1 and CDR2: WSHSY, SAAADI. In nucleotides, the CDR3 is TGCGCCAGCTCGGCAGGGCCTGGAAACACCATATATTTT. Translation gives CASSAGPGNTIYF.

This clone was counted a single time. The CDR3 DNA reads TGTGCCAGCAGAAAGGGGGCCTACGAGCAGTACTTC. This sequence encodes CASRKGAYEQYF. The chain is built from TRBV6-1 and TRBJ2-7, with D tentatively TRBD1 (6 bases). Per the germline V gene, CDR1 is MNHNS and CDR2 is SASEGT. The CDR3 length is 12 residues. V dropped 6 bases and J dropped 2 bases, with 8 bases sitting between them.